A single sample is the source of the 20 T cell receptor beta chains below, sequenced in a study of beta chain features in type 1 diabetes. Study outcomes and limitations: In all four CD4+ subsets, TCRB CDR3 length was significantly, moderately reduced in type 1 diabetes.

Their specific antigens are unknown. cDNA synthesis used the whole RNA isolate, giving expressed TCRB sequences. Profiling relied on immunoSEQ multiplex PCR, and the TCRdb table lists in-frame clones only, not all of them. The sample has approximately 360,000 clones, around 13% seen once. Sequencing was carried out using naive CD4+ T cells from blood. The receptors here all came from a woman younger than 30 with type 1 diabetes.

The genes are TRBV27 and TRBJ2-7, with 7 bases identical to TRBD1. Germline CDR1 reads MNHEY; CDR2 reads SMNVEV (reference sequence). The CDR3 consists of 15 residues. The V segment lost 6 bases and the J segment 1 base; nucleotides outside the gene matches: 9. CDR3 sequence (DNA): TGTGCCAGCAGCCCAAAGACAGGGCCTTCCTACGAGCAGTACTTC. Its translation: CASSPKTGPSYEQYF.

A word on this clone: The same CDR3 arises from other DNA sequences in this sample as well. This rearrangement joins TRBV4-3 to TRBJ2-7, with 12 positions matching TRBD2. From germline, CDR1 is LGHNA and CDR2 YSLEER. The CDR3 length is 15 residues. J lost 4 bases, V lost 1 base, and 2 bases had no gene match. CDR3 residues: CASSQATSGGYEQYF. In DNA form, the CDR3 reads TGCGCCAGCAGCCAAGCGACTAGCGGGGGATACGAGCAGTACTTC.

This clone was counted between two and nine times. The J gene is TRBJ2-5, the V gene TRBV2; D is uncertain. Deletions cut 10 bases from V and 4 bases from J, with 13 bases between. Per the germline V gene, CDR1 is SNHLY and CDR2 is FYNNEI. The CDR3 covers 12 residues. In DNA form, the CDR3 reads TGTGCCACACGGATTTCGGGAGAGACCCAGTACTTC. Protein: CATRISGETQYF.

J is TRBJ2-7 and V is TRBV7-2; 10 nucleotides align to TRBD2. CDR1 is SGHTA and CDR2 is FQGNSA in the germline V gene. The CDR3 covers 15 residues. V was pared by 3 bases and J by 2 bases, with 4 bases of the junction left unmatched. The CDR3 spells CASSFGLAVAYEQYF. For the CDR3, the DNA is TGTGCCAGCAGCTTCGGACTAGCGGTCGCCTACGAGCAGTACTTC.

A few counts support this clone. This chain joins TRBV5-1 and TRBJ2-3; 9 bases are a match to TRBD1. Germline-derived CDR1 and CDR2 are SGHRS and YFSETQ. The CDR3 covers 14 residues. With 4 bases clipped from V and 4 bases from J, the junction kept 4 bases outside the gene matches. In DNA form, the CDR3 reads TGCGCCAGCAGCACCGGACAGGGGCCAGATACGCAGTATTTT. This sequence encodes CASSTGQGPDTQYF.

This clone was seen more than once but under ten times. The rearrangement joins TRBV7-3 to TRBJ2-1; 9 bases are a match to TRBD1. This CDR3 is 14 amino acids long. Germline V gene data show CDR1 as SGHTA and CDR2 as FQGTGA. V shed 3 bases, J shed 6 bases, and the junction held 3 bases outside the gene matches. CDR3 in DNA: TGTGCCAGCAGCTTGGGACAGGGCGGCAATGAGCAGTTCTTC. It is translated as CASSLGQGGNEQFF.

The chain employs TRBV4-1 and TRBJ2-5; TRBD2 matches 12 bases. The CDR3 length is 18 residues. Germline CDR1 and CDR2: MGHRA and YSYEKL. J gave up 4 bases and V 4 bases, and 13 bases lay outside the gene matches. CDR3 coding DNA: TGCGCCAGCAGCCCAGACCGAGTGGCGGGACTAGCGGGAGAGACCCAGTACTTC. This translates into CASSPDRVAGLAGETQYF.

This chain connects TRBV28 to TRBJ2-5; D is uncertain. Trimming stripped 4 bases from V and 4 bases from J, with 10 bases between. The germline V gene has CDR1 MDHEN and CDR2 SYDVKM. The CDR3 is made up of 13 amino acids. The CDR3 region has the DNA TGTGCCAGCAGTTCCCCCCTCGGAGAGACCCAGTACTTC. It codes for CASSSPLGETQYF.

This clone was counted only a few times. At the DNA level, this CDR3 is encoded by other sequences in the same sample as well. The chain recombines TRBV7-2 with TRBJ2-5; unclear D gene. This CDR3 contains 13 residues. V dropped 1 base and J dropped 2 bases, with 5 bases sitting between them. Germline CDR1 and CDR2: SGHTA and FQGNSA. The CDR3 sequence: CASSLGPQETQYF. CDR3 nucleotides: TGTGCCAGCAGCTTAGGGCCGCAAGAGACCCAGTACTTC.

The sample holds a few counts of this clone. The V and J genes are TRBV7-2 and TRBJ1-1; 7 bases agree with TRBD1. Germline CDR1 is SGHTA and CDR2 is FQGNSA. This CDR3 region has 14 residues. Germline trimming cut 8 bases from V and 1 base from J; bases unmatched to any gene: 7. The CDR3 DNA sequence: TGTGCCAGCGGCCGGGACAGCAAGAACACTGAAGCTTTCTTT. Translation: CASGRDSKNTEAFF.

In its sample, this clone was seen a few times. The chain uses TRBV27 and TRBJ2-5; D remains unclear. V was cut by 4 bases and J by 5 bases, with 5 bases left in between. CDR3 size: 11 residues. Germline V CDR1 and CDR2: MNHEY, SMNVEV (reference sequence). CDR3 sequence (DNA): TGTGCCAGCAGTTCCCGGGAGACCCAGTACTTC. Translating it yields CASSSRETQYF.

The V call is TRBV7-9, the J call TRBJ1-1; TRBD1 agrees at 9 bases. The CDR3 extends over 15 amino acids. Unmatched junction bases numbered 5, after V lost 5 bases and J lost 1 base. CDR1 SEHNR and CDR2 FQNEAQ come from the germline V gene (reference sequence). The CDR3 region is CASSPGTGKNTEAFF. In DNA, the CDR3 is TGTGCCAGCAGCCCTGGGACAGGGAAGAACACTGAAGCTTTCTTT.

The rearrangement joins TRBV9 to TRBJ1-5; D remains ambiguous. CDR3 length equals 13 residues. The V end lost 4 bases, the J end lost 5 bases, and 10 bases lay between the germline ends. CDR1 is SGDLS, CDR2 YYNGEE, per germline. Here the CDR3 reads CASSPSPDQPQHF. The DNA for the CDR3 is TGTGCCAGCAGCCCTTCCCCCGATCAGCCCCAGCATTTT.

This clone was counted between two and nine times. This CDR3 reads CASSFGAGSGSPLHF. The DNA of the CDR3 is TGTGCCAGCAGCTTTGGGGCAGGGTCAGGGTCACCCCTCCACTTT. The gene calls are TRBV7-2 and TRBJ1-6; a weak D match, TRBD1 (5 bases). CDR1 is SGHTA, CDR2 FQGNSA, per germline. With 3 bases removed from V and 10 bases from J, the gap between germline ends came to 16 bases. CDR3 length: 15 residues. The full variable domain, with the rest looked up from reference TRBV7-2 and TRBJ1-6, is GAGVSQSPSNKVTEKGKDVELRCDPISGHTALYWYRQSLGQGLEFLIYFQGNSAPDKSGLPSDRFSAERTGGSVSTLTIQRTQQEDSAVYLCASSFGAGSGSPLHFGNGTRLTVT.

The table lists this clone with a few counts. V is TRBV6-5 and J is TRBJ2-7, with D possibly being TRBD2 (6 bases). CDR1 is MNHEY, CDR2 SVGAGI, per germline. CDR3 length: 14 amino acids. V shed 8 bases and J shed 0 bases, with 14 bases lying between them. Here the CDR3 DNA reads TGTGCCAGCCGCCTCGGAGGGAGCTCCTACGAGCAGTACTTC. Amino acids: CASRLGGSSYEQYF.

The chain is built from TRBV7-2 and TRBJ2-1; 11 bases agree with TRBD2. The CDR3 contains 16 residues. CDR1 SGHTA and CDR2 FQGNSA come from the germline V gene. V gave up 5 bases and J gave up 7 bases; unmatched junction bases: 10. CDR3 residues: CASSAGLAGVGNEQFF. In nucleotides, the CDR3 is TGTGCCAGCAGCGCCGGACTAGCGGGCGTCGGGAATGAGCAGTTCTTC.

The CDR3 spells CSADSSYGYTF. In DNA form, the CDR3 reads TGCAGTGCCGACAGCTCATATGGCTACACCTTC. This chain links TRBV20-1 with TRBJ1-2; possibly TRBD1 for D (5 bases). This CDR3 comprises 11 residues. The germline gives CDR1 DFQATT, CDR2 SNEGSKA (reference sequence). The V end was cut by 6 bases, the J end by 5 bases, with 10 bases between.

J is TRBJ2-5 and V is TRBV29-1; D is possibly TRBD1 (6 bases). Per germline, CDR1 SQVTM and CDR2 ANQGSEA. The germline V and J ends were trimmed by 6 bases and 1 base, with 12 bases remaining between them. The CDR3 has 13 residues. For the CDR3, the DNA is TGCAGCGTCCAGGACAGCCGCCAAGAGACCCAGTACTTC. Its protein is CSVQDSRQETQYF.

This clone was seen a handful of times. CDR3 bases: TGTGCCAGCAGTGACGTGGCGGGAGTGGGAGAGCAGTTCTTC. Protein: CASSDVAGVGEQFF. The chain combines TRBV6-4 with TRBJ2-1; 7 positions agree with TRBD2. Trimming at V came to 2 bases and at J to 10 bases, leaving 8 bases not matched to a gene. The CDR3 consists of 14 residues. Germline CDR1 MRHNA, CDR2 SNTAGT.

This clone appeared a few times. The CDR3 is CASIKQGALAKNIQYF. DNA for the CDR3: TGCGCCAGCATTAAACAGGGGGCTCTAGCCAAAAACATTCAGTACTTC. This chain joins TRBV5-1 and TRBJ2-4, with TRBD1 identical over 9 bases. Germline trimming cut 6 bases from V and 0 bases from J; bases unmatched to any gene: 7. CDR1 SGHRS and CDR2 YFSETQ come from the germline V gene. CDR3 length equals 16 residues.